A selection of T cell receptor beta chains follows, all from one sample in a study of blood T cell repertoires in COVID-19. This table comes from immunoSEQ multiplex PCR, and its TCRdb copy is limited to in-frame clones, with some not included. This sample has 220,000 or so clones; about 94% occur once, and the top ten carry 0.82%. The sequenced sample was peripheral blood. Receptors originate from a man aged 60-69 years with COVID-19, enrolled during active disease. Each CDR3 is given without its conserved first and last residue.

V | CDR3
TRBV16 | ASSQSSGNYGYT
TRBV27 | ASSLYWPRDRGVGTEAF
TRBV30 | AWSRDRVVEQY
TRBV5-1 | ASSLTSDTEAF
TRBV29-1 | SVGRGNTEAF
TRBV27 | ASSLEGAGEQY
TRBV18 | ASSPLGAYEQY
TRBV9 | ASSVGSGSNTGELF
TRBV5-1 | ASSLVAGGEQY
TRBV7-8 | ASSPRGSRSPLH
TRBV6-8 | ARPRSQNETDEKLF
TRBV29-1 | SVQQGAGEKLF
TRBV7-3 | ASSLSGGSADTQY
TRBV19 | ATMTVGWHEQF
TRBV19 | ASSIWGTANEKLF
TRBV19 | ASSIRGGHYGYT
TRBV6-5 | ASSYVGTVPYGYT
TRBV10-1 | ASSLIRRAYEQY
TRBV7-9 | ASSTGQHYGYT
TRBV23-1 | ASSPRGQVSYEQY
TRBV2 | ASCRGRIATEAF
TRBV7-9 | ASSSSGGTEAF
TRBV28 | ASTYAGGGSYEQY
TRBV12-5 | ASGLMLGGGYT
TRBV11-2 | ASSLDIAGGPGRTGELF
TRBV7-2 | ASSLTGTSTGTGELF
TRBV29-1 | SVDRQGAADTQY
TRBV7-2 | ASSLARGRLVAYNEQF
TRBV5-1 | ASSLVGTSGADTQY
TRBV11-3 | ASSSSVGNTIY
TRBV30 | AWSVRWVRSFHDNVLT
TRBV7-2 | ASSSSGGNSYNEQF
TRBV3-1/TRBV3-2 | ASSQAWANTEAF
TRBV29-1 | SVGARQGELFFPQY
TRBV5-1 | ASSLGQLTDSNQPQH
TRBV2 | ASRAGQALAGNTIY
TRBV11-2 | ASSLVQGGQETQY
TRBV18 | ASSPLGQGSTEAF
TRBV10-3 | AISDLRVNYGYT
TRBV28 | AISGDYGYT
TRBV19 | ASSKTGAGEQY
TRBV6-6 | ASSQFRGATNSPLH
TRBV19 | ASSISPQIEAF
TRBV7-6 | ASSLVTGGPHLTSEQY
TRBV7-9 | ASSLRTENSPLH
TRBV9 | ASSLELTRYNEQF
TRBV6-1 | ASSAQLAGGNLAKNIQY
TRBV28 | ASSLMSQPQH
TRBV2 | ASSELYYGYT
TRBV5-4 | ASSLGQDTDTQY
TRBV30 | AWSAKRGRGEKLF
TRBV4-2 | ASSLTSGSTDTQY
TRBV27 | ASSLSPRQGNTIY
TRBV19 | ASSIDGQGAAGYT
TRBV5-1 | ASSLLAGAGNEQF
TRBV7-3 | ASSLSLDRAGELF
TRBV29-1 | SVEPPDSYEQY
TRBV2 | ASSEAATVDGYT